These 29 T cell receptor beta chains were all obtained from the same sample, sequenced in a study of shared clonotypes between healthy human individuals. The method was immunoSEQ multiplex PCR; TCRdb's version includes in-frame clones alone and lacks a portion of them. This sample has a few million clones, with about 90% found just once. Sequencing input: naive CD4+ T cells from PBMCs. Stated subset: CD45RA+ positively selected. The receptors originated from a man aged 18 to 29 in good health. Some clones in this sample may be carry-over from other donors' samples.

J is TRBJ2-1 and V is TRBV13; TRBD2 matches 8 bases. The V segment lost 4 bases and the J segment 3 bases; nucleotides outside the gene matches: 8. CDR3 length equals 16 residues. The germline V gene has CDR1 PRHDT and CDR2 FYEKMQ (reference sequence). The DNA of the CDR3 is TGTGCCAGCAGCTCCAAACCGGGACTAGGCTACAATGAGCAGTTCTTC. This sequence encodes CASSSKPGLGYNEQFF.

CDR3 in DNA: TGTGCCAGCAGTGAAGTAGTAGGGTTCACCGGGGAGCTGTTTTTT. Amino acid sequence: CASSEVVGFTGELFF. V usage is TRBV6-1 and J usage is TRBJ2-2, with D unresolved. Per the germline V gene, CDR1 is MNHNS and CDR2 is SASEGT. The CDR3 extends over 15 amino acids. With 1 base removed from V and 4 bases from J, the gap between germline ends came to 10 bases.

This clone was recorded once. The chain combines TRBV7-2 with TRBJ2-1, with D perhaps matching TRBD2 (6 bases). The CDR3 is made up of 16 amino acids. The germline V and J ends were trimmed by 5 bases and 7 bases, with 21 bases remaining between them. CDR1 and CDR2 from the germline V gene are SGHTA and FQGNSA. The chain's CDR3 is CASSPLGLPLGNEQFF. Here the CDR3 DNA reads TGTGCCAGCAGCCCCCTGGGACTCCCCTTGGGGAATGAGCAGTTCTTC.

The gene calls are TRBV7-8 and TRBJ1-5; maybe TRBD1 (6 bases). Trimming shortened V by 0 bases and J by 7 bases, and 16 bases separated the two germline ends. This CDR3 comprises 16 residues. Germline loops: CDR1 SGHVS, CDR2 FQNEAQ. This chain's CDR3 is CASSLARLGRGQPQHF. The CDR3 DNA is TGTGCCAGCAGCTTAGCACGTCTGGGTAGGGGGCAGCCCCAGCATTTT.

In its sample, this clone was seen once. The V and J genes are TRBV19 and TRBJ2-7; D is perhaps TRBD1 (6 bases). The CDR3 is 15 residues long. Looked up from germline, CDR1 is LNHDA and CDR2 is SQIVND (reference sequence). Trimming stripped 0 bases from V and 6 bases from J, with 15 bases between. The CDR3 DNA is TGTGCCAGTAGTATAGAATTATTTACAGGGAGCGAGCAGTACTTC. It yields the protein CASSIELFTGSEQYF.

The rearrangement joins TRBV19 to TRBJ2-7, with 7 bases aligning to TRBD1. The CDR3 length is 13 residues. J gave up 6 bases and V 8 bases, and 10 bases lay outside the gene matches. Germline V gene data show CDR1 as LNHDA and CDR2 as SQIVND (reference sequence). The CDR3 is CASGTVLSGEQYF. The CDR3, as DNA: TGTGCCAGTGGGACAGTGCTTTCCGGCGAGCAGTACTTC.

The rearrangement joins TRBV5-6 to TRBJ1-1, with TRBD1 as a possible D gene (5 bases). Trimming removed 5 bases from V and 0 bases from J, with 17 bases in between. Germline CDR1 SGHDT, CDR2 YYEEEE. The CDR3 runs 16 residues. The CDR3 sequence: CASRIRQTSMNTEAFF. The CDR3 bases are TGTGCCAGCAGGATAAGACAGACGTCCATGAACACTGAAGCTTTCTTT.

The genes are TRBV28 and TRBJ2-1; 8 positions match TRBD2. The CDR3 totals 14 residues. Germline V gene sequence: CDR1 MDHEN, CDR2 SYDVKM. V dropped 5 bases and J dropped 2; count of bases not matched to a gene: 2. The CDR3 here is CASSGLAAYNEQFF. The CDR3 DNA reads TGTGCCAGCAGTGGACTAGCTGCCTACAATGAGCAGTTCTTC.

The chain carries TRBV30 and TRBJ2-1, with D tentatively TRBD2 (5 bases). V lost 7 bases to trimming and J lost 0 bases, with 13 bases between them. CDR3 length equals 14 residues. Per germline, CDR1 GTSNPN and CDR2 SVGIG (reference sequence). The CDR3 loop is CALCRRSSYNEQFF. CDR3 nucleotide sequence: TGTGCCTTATGCAGGAGGAGCTCCTACAATGAGCAGTTCTTC.

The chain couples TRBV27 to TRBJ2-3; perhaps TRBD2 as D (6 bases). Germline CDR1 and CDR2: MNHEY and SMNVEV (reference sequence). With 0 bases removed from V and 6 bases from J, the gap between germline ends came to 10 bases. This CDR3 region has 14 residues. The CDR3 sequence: CASSLSEGRDTQYF. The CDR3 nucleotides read TGTGCCAGCAGTTTATCGGAGGGGAGGGATACGCAGTATTTT.

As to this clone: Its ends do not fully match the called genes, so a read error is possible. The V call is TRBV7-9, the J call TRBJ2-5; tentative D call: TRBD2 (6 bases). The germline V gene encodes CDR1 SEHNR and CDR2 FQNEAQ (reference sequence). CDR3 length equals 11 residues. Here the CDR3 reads CASSVAVTQYF. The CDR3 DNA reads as TGTGCCAGCAGCGTAGCGGTAACCCAGTACTTC.

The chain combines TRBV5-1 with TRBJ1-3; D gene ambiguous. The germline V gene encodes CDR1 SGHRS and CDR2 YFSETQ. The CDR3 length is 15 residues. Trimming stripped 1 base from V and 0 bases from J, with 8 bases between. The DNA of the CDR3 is TGCGCCAGCAGCTTGATCTCAAGCTCTGGAAACACCATATATTTT. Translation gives CASSLISSSGNTIYF. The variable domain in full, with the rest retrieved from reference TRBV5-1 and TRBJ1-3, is KAGVTQTPRYLIKTRGQQVTLSCSPISGHRSVSWYQQTPGQGLQFLFEYFSETQRNKGNFPGRFSGRQFSNSRSEMNVSTLELGDSALYLCASSLISSSGNTIYFGEGSWLTVV.

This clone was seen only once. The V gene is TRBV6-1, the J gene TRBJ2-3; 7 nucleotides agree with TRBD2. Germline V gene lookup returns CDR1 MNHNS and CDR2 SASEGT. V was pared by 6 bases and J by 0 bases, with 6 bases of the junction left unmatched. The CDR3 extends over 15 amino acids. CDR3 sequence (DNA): TGTGCCAGCAGGAGCCAGCGGGGAAGCACAGATACGCAGTATTTT. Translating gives CASRSQRGSTDTQYF.

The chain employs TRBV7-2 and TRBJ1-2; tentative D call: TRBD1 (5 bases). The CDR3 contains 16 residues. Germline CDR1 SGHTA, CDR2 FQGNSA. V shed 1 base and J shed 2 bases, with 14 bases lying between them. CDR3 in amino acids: CASSLVGQIPNYGYTF. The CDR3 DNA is TGTGCCAGCAGCTTAGTGGGGCAAATCCCGAACTATGGCTACACCTTC.

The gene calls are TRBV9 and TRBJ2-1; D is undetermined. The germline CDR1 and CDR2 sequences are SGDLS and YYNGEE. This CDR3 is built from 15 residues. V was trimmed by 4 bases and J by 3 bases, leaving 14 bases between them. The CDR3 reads CASSPARAVYNEQFF. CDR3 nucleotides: TGTGCCAGCAGCCCCGCCCGGGCTGTCTACAATGAGCAGTTCTTC.

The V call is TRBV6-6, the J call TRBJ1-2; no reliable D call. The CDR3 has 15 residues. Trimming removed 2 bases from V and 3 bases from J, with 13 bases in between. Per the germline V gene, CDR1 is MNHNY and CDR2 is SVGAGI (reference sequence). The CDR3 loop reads CASSYGPPRDYGYTF. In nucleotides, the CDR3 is TGTGCCAGCAGTTACGGGCCACCTCGGGACTATGGCTACACCTTC.

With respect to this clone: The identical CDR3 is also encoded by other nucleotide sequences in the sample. The CDR3 DNA reads as TGCAGTGCTAGAGGACCGGGGGAGCAGTACTTC. This encodes CSARGPGEQYF. The rearrangement uses TRBV20-1 and TRBJ2-7, with D perhaps TRBD2 (5 bases). Trimming cost V 1 base and J 7 bases, with 8 bases left between them. This CDR3 contains 11 residues. CDR1 DFQATT and CDR2 SNEGSKA come from the germline V gene (reference sequence).

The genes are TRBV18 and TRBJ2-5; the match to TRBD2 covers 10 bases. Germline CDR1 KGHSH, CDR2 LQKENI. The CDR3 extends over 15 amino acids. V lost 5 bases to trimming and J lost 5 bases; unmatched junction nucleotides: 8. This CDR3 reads CASSAGTSAGETQYF. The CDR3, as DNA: TGTGCCAGCTCAGCGGGGACTAGCGCGGGGGAGACCCAGTACTTC.

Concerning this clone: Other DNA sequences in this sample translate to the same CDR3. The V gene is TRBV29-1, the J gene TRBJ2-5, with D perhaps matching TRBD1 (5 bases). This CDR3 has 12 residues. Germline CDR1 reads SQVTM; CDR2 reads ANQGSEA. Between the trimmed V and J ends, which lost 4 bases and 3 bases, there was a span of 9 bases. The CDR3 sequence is CSVGQGEETQYF. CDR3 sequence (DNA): TGCAGCGTTGGGCAGGGTGAAGAGACCCAGTACTTC.

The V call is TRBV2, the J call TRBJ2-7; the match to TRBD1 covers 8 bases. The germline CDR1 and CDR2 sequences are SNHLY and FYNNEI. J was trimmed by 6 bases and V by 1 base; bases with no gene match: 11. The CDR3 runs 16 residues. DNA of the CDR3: TGTGCCAGCAGTGAAGTGGCAGGGGGCGTCTTCATCGAGCAGTACTTC. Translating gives CASSEVAGGVFIEQYF.

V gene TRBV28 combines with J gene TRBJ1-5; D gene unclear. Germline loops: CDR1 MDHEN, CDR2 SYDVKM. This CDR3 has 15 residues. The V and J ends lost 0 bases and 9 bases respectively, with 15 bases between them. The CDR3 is CASSLWEKVLRPQHF. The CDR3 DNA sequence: TGTGCCAGCAGTTTATGGGAGAAGGTATTGCGGCCCCAGCATTTT.

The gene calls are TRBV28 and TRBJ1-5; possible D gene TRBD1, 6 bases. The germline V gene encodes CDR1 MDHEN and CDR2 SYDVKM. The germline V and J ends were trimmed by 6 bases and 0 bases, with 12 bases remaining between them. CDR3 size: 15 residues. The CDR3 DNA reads TGTGCCAGCAGCAGGGGTAGCCCTAGCAATCAGCCCCAGCATTTT. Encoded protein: CASSRGSPSNQPQHF.

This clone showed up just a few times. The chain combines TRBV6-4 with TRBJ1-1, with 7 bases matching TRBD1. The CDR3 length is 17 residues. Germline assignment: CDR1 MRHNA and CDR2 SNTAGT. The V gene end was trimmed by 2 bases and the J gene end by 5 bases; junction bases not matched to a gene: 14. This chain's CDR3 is CASSDVPRQGKGTEAFF. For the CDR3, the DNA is TGTGCCAGCAGTGACGTCCCCCGACAGGGAAAAGGGACTGAAGCTTTCTTT.

DNA for the CDR3: TGTGCCAGCTCACTGAATACCGGGACATTGTTAAACACTGAAGCTTTCTTT. Protein sequence: CASSLNTGTLLNTEAFF. The chain carries TRBV18 and TRBJ1-1; D possibly corresponds to TRBD1 (6 bases). The germline V gene encodes CDR1 KGHSH and CDR2 LQKENI. Deletions cut 4 bases from V and 2 bases from J, with 20 bases between. This CDR3 is built from 17 residues.

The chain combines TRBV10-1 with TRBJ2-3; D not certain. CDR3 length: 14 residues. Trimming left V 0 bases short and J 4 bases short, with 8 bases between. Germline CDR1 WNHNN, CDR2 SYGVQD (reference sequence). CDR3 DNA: TGCGCCAGCAGTGAGTCTGGGGTGGCAGATACGCAGTATTTT. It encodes CASSESGVADTQYF.

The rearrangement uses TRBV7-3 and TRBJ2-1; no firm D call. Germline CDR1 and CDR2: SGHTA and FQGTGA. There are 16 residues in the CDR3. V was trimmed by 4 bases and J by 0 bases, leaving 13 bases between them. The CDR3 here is CASSSLGPTSYNEQFF. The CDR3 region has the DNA TGTGCCAGCAGCTCCCTCGGGCCCACCTCCTACAATGAGCAGTTCTTC.

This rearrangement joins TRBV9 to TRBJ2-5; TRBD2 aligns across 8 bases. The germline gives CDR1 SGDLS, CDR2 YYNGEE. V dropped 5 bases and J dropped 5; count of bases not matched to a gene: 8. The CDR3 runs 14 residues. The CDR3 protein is CASSLSGSGETQYF. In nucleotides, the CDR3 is TGTGCCAGCAGTTTGAGCGGGAGCGGCGAGACCCAGTACTTC.

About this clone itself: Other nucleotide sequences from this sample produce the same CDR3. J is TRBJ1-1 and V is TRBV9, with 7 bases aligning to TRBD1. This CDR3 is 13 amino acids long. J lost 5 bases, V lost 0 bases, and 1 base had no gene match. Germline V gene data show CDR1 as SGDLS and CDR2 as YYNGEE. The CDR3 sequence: CASSVEQGTEAFF. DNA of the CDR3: TGTGCCAGCAGCGTAGAACAGGGGACTGAAGCTTTCTTT.

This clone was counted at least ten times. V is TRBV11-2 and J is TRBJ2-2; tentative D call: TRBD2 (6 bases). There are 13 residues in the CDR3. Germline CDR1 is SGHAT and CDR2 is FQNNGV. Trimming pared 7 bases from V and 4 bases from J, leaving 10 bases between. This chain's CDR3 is CASILALTGELFF. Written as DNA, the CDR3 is TGTGCCAGCATACTAGCTCTCACCGGGGAGCTGTTTTTT.